This T cell receptor (delta chain) was captured in a study of γδ T cells in repeated Plasmodium falciparum infection. Overall study context: Four controlled malaria infections with P. falciparum NF54 spanned 500 to 650 days. Study-wide results and limits: Vgamma9/Vdelta2+ T cells showed a stable polyclonal repertoire with shared TCRgamma sequences.

Flow sorting of PBMC yielded separate Vgamma9/Vdelta2+ and Vdelta2-negative gammadelta T cell populations for bulk repertoire analysis. Losses at the gene ends were 1 base for V and 2 bases for J; bases not matched to a gene: 25. The CDR3 extends over 22 amino acids. CDR1 TSWWSYY and CDR2 QGS come from the germline V gene. This clone was recorded a few times. The antigen is undetermined. TCRdb re-called the multiplex PCR reads via CATT. The sample has tens of thousands of delta-chain clones, 1.5% to 2% seen once. Sequenced material: gamma-delta T cells from blood. The chain couples TRDV1 to TRDJ1; 7 nucleotides match TRDD3. The J gene, missing from TCRdb, was assigned here through DNA to germline matching. The source of this sequence is a pool of human donors (malaria-infected and uninfected, not separated). In DNA form, the CDR3 reads TGTGCTCTTGGGGAACGGAATTATAGTCACCGTACTGGGGTCTTGTGGACCGATAAACTCATCTTT. Protein sequence: CALGERNYSHRTGVLWTDKLIF.